These 27 T cell receptor beta chains were all obtained from the same sample, sequenced in a study of Graves' ophthalmopathy and Graves' hyperthyroidism (dated by TCRdb to the late 2010s). Sequenced on an Illumina HiSeq 2000. For repertoire sequencing, TCR beta CDR3 regions were amplified from RNA transcripts. A first-round RT-PCR used HTBI primers with the Qiagen OneStep RT-PCR kit, followed by a second-round multiplex PCR, size selection and purification. Using fastp trimming at Q25 and MiXCR clonotype assembly, TCRdb reanalyzed the public sequencing data and kept in-frame beta chains. CDR3 protein sequences are deduplicated, and each keeps its most common genes and DNA. Present in this sample are more than 550,000 distinct CDR3 sequences, roughly two fifths of which were seen just once. Around 3.3% of the sample is taken by the ten largest. The sequencing sample was made of peripheral blood. Receptors were obtained from an adult man with Graves' ophthalmopathy.

V and J are TRBV10-3 and TRBJ2-1; 11 bases map to TRBD2. The J segment lost 0 bases and the V segment lost 2 bases, leaving 6 bases of the junction unmatched. Germline assignment: CDR1 ENHRY and CDR2 SYGVKD. The CDR3 has 18 residues. The CDR3 DNA reads as TGTGCCATCAGTGAGCTATTGGGGACTAGCGGCTCCTACAATGAGCAGTTCTTC. Its translation: CAISELLGTSGSYNEQFF.

This clonotype was detected ten times or more. This rearrangement joins TRBV4-3 to TRBJ2-5; no reliable D call. The V gene's germline CDR1 is LGHNA and CDR2 YSLEER. The CDR3 length is 15 residues. V was pared by 0 bases and J by 0 bases, with 8 bases between. The CDR3 is CASSQDVGYQETQYF. In nucleotides, the CDR3 is TGCGCCAGCAGCCAAGACGTGGGGTACCAAGAGACCCAGTACTTC.

This clonotype came up a few times. V is TRBV6-5 and J is TRBJ1-2; D perhaps matches TRBD1 (6 bases). This CDR3 contains 14 residues. The germline V gene encodes CDR1 MNHEY and CDR2 SVGAGI. Trimming left V 6 bases short and J 6 bases short, with 17 bases between. In DNA form, the CDR3 reads TGTGCCAGCAGGGGGGGGCAGGGACTGAATGGCTACACCTTC. Translating it yields CASRGGQGLNGYTF.

The V gene is TRBV6-5, the J gene TRBJ2-5; 7 bases align to TRBD2. CDR1 is MNHEY, CDR2 SVGAGI, per germline. CDR3 length equals 14 residues. The V gene end was trimmed by 5 bases and the J gene end by 2 bases; junction bases not matched to a gene: 5. This CDR3 is CASSGGGGQETQYF. CDR3 DNA: TGTGCCAGCAGTGGGGGGGGAGGGCAAGAGACCCAGTACTTC.

The chain uses TRBV30 and TRBJ1-2; TRBD1 might be the D (5 bases). Germline CDR1 and CDR2: GTSNPN and SVGIG (reference sequence). V was trimmed by 1 base and J by 6 bases, leaving 15 bases between them. This CDR3 has 14 amino acids. This CDR3 reads CAWSEHGGHHGYTF. Written as DNA, the CDR3 is TGTGCCTGGAGTGAGCATGGGGGTCATCATGGCTACACCTTC.

CDR3: CASRDHRGMASGANVLTF. The CDR3, as DNA: TGTGCCAGCAGGGACCACAGGGGAATGGCCTCTGGGGCCAACGTCCTGACTTTC. This chain connects TRBV10-3 to TRBJ2-6, with 7 bases matching TRBD1. The V gene's germline CDR1 is ENHRY and CDR2 SYGVKD. The CDR3 has 18 amino acids. The J segment lost 0 bases and the V segment lost 10 bases, leaving 15 bases of the junction unmatched.

A remark on this clonotype: Since the CDR3 does not end with the conserved phenylalanine or tryptophan, this likely comes from a read error. It is unclear where the CDR3 begins or ends on the DNA, so no DNA is shown, and the CDR3 is as TCRdb lists it. The V call is TRBV25-1, the J call TRBJ2-7; the DNA was not compared with TRBD2, the D call given in the table. Germline lookup yields CDR1 MGHDK and CDR2 SYGVNS. The CDR3 region is 10 residues in length, termini included. CDR3 protein: CASSDPGLAG.

The chain uses TRBV6-6 and TRBJ1-3, with TRBD1 matching over 7 bases. Trimming removed 6 bases from V and 0 bases from J; junction bases left unmatched: 8. CDR1 is MNHNY, CDR2 SVGAGI, per germline (reference sequence). The CDR3 has 16 amino acids. The CDR3, as DNA: TGTGCCAGCAGCCAGGACAGGCCTCGCTCTGGAAACACCATATATTTT. This encodes CASSQDRPRSGNTIYF.

This clonotype was counted many times. This chain joins TRBV6-5 and TRBJ2-5; 7 bases match TRBD1. This CDR3 is built from 14 residues. The germline CDR1 and CDR2 sequences are MNHEY and SVGAGI. V was pared by 7 bases and J by 2 bases, with 7 bases of the junction left unmatched. Here the CDR3 reads CASTATGVQETQYF. As DNA, the CDR3 is TGTGCCAGCACCGCCACAGGGGTTCAAGAGACCCAGTACTTC.

V usage is TRBV25-1 and J usage is TRBJ2-7; D tentatively fits TRBD1 or TRBD2 (5 bases each). V lost 8 bases and J 4 bases, leaving 15 bases between the germline ends. The CDR3 runs 13 residues. Germline V gene data show CDR1 as MGHDK and CDR2 as SYGVNS. CDR3 loop: CASVMGREYEQYF. In DNA, the CDR3 is TGTGCCAGCGTTATGGGCAGGGAGTACGAGCAGTACTTC.

The chain joins TRBV11-2 to TRBJ1-5, with a tentative D call TRBD1 (5 bases). The V end lost 5 bases, the J end lost 7 bases, and 15 bases lay between the germline ends. The CDR3 is 14 amino acids. CDR1 is SGHAT and CDR2 is FQNNGV in the germline V gene. CDR3 nucleotides: TGTGCCAGCAGCCCCTGGGGCATCGCGCAGCCCCAGCATTTT. This gives the protein CASSPWGIAQPQHF.

The V and J genes are TRBV7-9 and TRBJ1-4, with 8 positions matching TRBD1. Germline trimming cut 6 bases from V and 1 base from J; bases unmatched to any gene: 4. This CDR3 has 15 amino acids. Germline loops: CDR1 SEHNR, CDR2 FQNEAQ (reference sequence). This chain's CDR3 is CASSEGQGTNEKLFF. CDR3 bases: TGTGCCAGCAGTGAAGGACAGGGAACTAATGAAAAACTGTTTTTT.

The table lists this clonotype with many counts. The chain uses TRBV7-9 and TRBJ1-2; maybe TRBD1 (6 bases). The V end lost 5 bases, the J end lost 6 bases, and 13 bases lay between the germline ends. The CDR3 has 13 amino acids. Germline CDR1 reads SEHNR; CDR2 reads FQNEAQ (reference sequence). CDR3 bases: TGTGCCAGCAGCCATGGGGGCAGTCATGGCTACACCTTC. It translates to CASSHGGSHGYTF. The full variable domain, with the rest looked up from reference TRBV7-9 and TRBJ1-2, is DTGVSQNPRHKITKRGQNVTFRCDPISEHNRLYWYRQTLGQGPEFLTYFQNEAQLEKSRLLSDRFSAERPKGSFSTLEIQRTEQGDSAMYLCASSHGGSHGYTFGSGTRLTVV.

CDR3 DNA: TGCAGTGCTAGTTGGGTAGCGGGACCCAATGAGCAGTTCTTC. This encodes CSASWVAGPNEQFF. The chain carries TRBV20-1 and TRBJ2-1, with TRBD2 matching over 8 bases. Germline loops: CDR1 DFQATT, CDR2 SNEGSKA (reference sequence). CDR3 length equals 14 residues. Losses at the gene ends were 3 bases for V and 6 bases for J; bases not matched to a gene: 7.

V and J are TRBV3-1 and TRBJ1-1; D unresolved. This CDR3 is built from 14 residues. Between the trimmed V and J ends, which lost 6 bases and 3 bases, there was a span of 14 bases. Germline values: CDR1 LGHDT, CDR2 YNNKEL (reference sequence). CDR3 loop: CASSTAGFDTEAFF. CDR3 in DNA: TGTGCCAGCAGTACCGCGGGCTTTGACACTGAAGCTTTCTTT.

There are many counts of this clonotype. As DNA, the CDR3 is TGTGCCACCAGTGATTCCAGGGGATATGGCTACACCTTC. Protein: CATSDSRGYGYTF. V and J are TRBV24-1 and TRBJ1-2; D may be TRBD1 (6 bases). Trimming cost V 2 bases and J 5 bases, with 8 bases left between them. The CDR3 spans 13 residues. Germline CDR1 and CDR2: KGHDR and SFDVKD.

The V call is TRBV20-1, the J call TRBJ2-7; D is undetermined. Germline values: CDR1 DFQATT, CDR2 SNEGSKA (reference sequence). The CDR3 spans 12 residues. Trimming left V 7 bases short and J 3 bases short, with 13 bases between. DNA of the CDR3: TGCAGTGTGGAGACCAGCTTCTACGAGCAGTACTTC. Translated: CSVETSFYEQYF.

The chain joins TRBV4-1 to TRBJ1-4, with D unclear. The CDR3 consists of 12 residues. Per germline, CDR1 MGHRA and CDR2 YSYEKL. Deletions cut 2 bases from V and 10 bases from J, with 8 bases between. The CDR3 reads CASSQSIGKLFF. The CDR3 DNA follows: TGCGCCAGCAGCCAATCCATTGGAAAACTGTTTTTT.

In this sample, this clonotype turned up many times. The chain employs TRBV2 and TRBJ1-2; 8 nucleotides align to TRBD1. V shed 6 bases, J shed 7 bases, and the junction held 13 bases outside the gene matches. Germline V gene data show CDR1 as SNHLY and CDR2 as FYNNEI. The CDR3 is 15 amino acids. The CDR3 region is CASRPTTGDFSGYTF. The CDR3 DNA reads TGTGCCAGCAGACCCACGACAGGGGACTTTAGTGGCTACACCTTC.

The J gene is TRBJ1-1, the V gene TRBV30; D may be TRBD1 (5 bases). Looked up from germline, CDR1 is GTSNPN and CDR2 is SVGIG (reference sequence). CDR3 size: 12 residues. The V and J ends lost 4 bases and 3 bases respectively, with 9 bases between them. The CDR3 sequence: CAWTRGDTEAFF. The DNA for the CDR3 is TGTGCCTGGACACGGGGGGACACTGAAGCTTTCTTT. The full variable domain, completed using reference TRBV30 and TRBJ1-1, is SQTIHQWPATLVQPVGSPLSLECTVEGTSNPNLYWYRQAAGRGLQLLFYSVGIGQISSEVPQNLSASRPQDRQFILSSKKLLLSDSGFYLCAWTRGDTEAFFGQGTRLTVV.

The chain employs TRBV7-9 and TRBJ2-2; maybe TRBD1 (6 bases). Trimming left V 5 bases short and J 10 bases short, with 17 bases between. Germline V gene data show CDR1 as SEHNR and CDR2 as FQNEAQ (reference sequence). The CDR3 is made up of 14 amino acids. The CDR3 is CASSRSRGSAELFF. CDR3 in DNA: TGTGCCAGCAGCCGATCCAGGGGCTCTGCGGAGCTGTTTTTT.

The J gene is TRBJ1-3, the V gene TRBV7-9; D is perhaps TRBD1 (6 bases). The CDR3 consists of 15 residues. In germline, CDR1 is SEHNR, CDR2 FQNEAQ (reference sequence). Trimming stripped 1 base from V and 5 bases from J, with 12 bases between. CDR3 bases: TGTGCCAGCAGCTTAGTCCCGGGACACCGAAACACCATATATTTT. Translation gives CASSLVPGHRNTIYF.

This clonotype was recorded many times. The chain employs TRBV20-1 and TRBJ2-6; possible D gene TRBD2, 6 bases. The CDR3 length is 14 residues. Trimming took 6 bases from V and 4 from J, leaving 13 bases between them. The germline CDR1 and CDR2 sequences are DFQATT and SNEGSKA (reference sequence). The CDR3 spells CSARDGSGANVLTF. The CDR3 nucleotides are TGCAGTGCGCGGGATGGGTCCGGGGCCAACGTCCTGACTTTC.

This clonotype was recorded many times. The germline gene is not matched at one end of the junction; a read error may be the cause. The CDR3 here is CAGSVDGYGYTF. In DNA form, the CDR3 reads TGTGCCGGCAGCGTAGACGGCTATGGCTACACCTTC. The V and J genes are TRBV9 and TRBJ1-2; D unclear. This CDR3 comprises 12 residues. Germline V gives CDR1 SGDLS, CDR2 YYNGEE.

This clonotype was observed many times. The rearrangement joins TRBV15 to TRBJ1-2; D gene unclear. V lost 6 bases, J lost 2 bases, and 22 bases lay in between. Germline values: CDR1 LNHNV, CDR2 YYDKDF (reference sequence). CDR3 length: 17 amino acids. This CDR3 reads CATRKRGGTRSNYGYTF. The CDR3 region has the DNA TGTGCCACCAGGAAAAGAGGCGGCACACGATCAAACTATGGCTACACCTTC.

The chain has TRBV20-1 and TRBJ1-2; D is undetermined. The CDR3 has 16 amino acids. Trimming removed 1 base at V and 2 bases at J, with 17 bases between. Germline assignment: CDR1 DFQATT and CDR2 SNEGSKA (reference sequence). The CDR3 coding sequence is TGCAGTGCTAGAGGGTTTGGAAAACAGAAGAACTATGGCTACACCTTC. Amino acids: CSARGFGKQKNYGYTF.

Concerning this clonotype: One end of the junction fails to match germline, which may point to a read error. The rearrangement joins TRBV11-2 to TRBJ1-2; TRBD1 might be the D (6 bases). The CDR3 is 13 amino acids. The germline V gene has CDR1 SGHAT and CDR2 FQNNGV. CDR3 nucleotide sequence: TGTACCAGCAGCCCCACAGGGAACTATGGCTACACCTTC. The encoded protein is CTSSPTGNYGYTF.